The 20 T cell receptor beta chains in this list originate from one sample, sequenced in a study of T cells in Graves' hyperthyroidism and ophthalmopathy. Amplification of TCR beta CDR3 regions used RNA as the template. Using the HTBI primer set, a first-round RT-PCR was run on the TCR CDR3. TCRdb itself ran the multiplex PCR reads through MiXCR, one entry per CDR3 protein. Here the sample spans some 570,000 distinct CDR3 sequences, 15% to 20% being singletons. The sample comprised blood. Receptor source: a woman aged 18-29 years with Graves' ophthalmopathy.

This chain connects TRBV13 to TRBJ2-1, with unresolved D. CDR1 is PRHDT and CDR2 is FYEKMQ in the germline V gene (reference sequence). Deletions cut 6 bases from V and 5 bases from J, with 8 bases between. The CDR3 length is 12 residues. The CDR3 DNA reads as TGTGCCAGCAGACTAAATGACAATGAGCAGTTCTTC. This translates into CASRLNDNEQFF.

The rearrangement joins TRBV4-3 to TRBJ2-1, with D hard to call. Per germline, CDR1 LGHNA and CDR2 YSLEER. This CDR3 has 14 residues. Trimming shortened V by 4 bases and J by 3 bases, and 10 bases separated the two germline ends. The CDR3 here is CASSPTAFYNEQFF. In DNA, the CDR3 is TGCGCCAGCAGCCCAACCGCTTTCTACAATGAGCAGTTCTTC.

This clonotype has ten or more counts. This chain connects TRBV28 to TRBJ1-2; the D is unclear. V lost 6 bases, J lost 4 bases, and 9 bases lay in between. This CDR3 spans 12 amino acids. Germline CDR1 reads MDHEN; CDR2 reads SYDVKM. CDR3 loop: CASSPGVYGYTF. As DNA, the CDR3 is TGTGCCAGCAGCCCCGGGGTCTATGGCTACACCTTC.

Only a few counts were recorded for this clonotype. The chain combines TRBV30 with TRBJ1-2; TRBD1 matches at 7 bases. The CDR3 contains 14 residues. Germline V gene sequence: CDR1 GTSNPN, CDR2 SVGIG (reference sequence). J was trimmed by 0 bases and V by 3 bases; bases with no gene match: 4. CDR3 sequence reads: CAWSRGQTNYGYTF. DNA for the CDR3: TGTGCCTGGAGCCGGGGACAGACTAACTATGGCTACACCTTC.

The rearrangement joins TRBV19 to TRBJ1-5; D possibly corresponds to TRBD1 (5 bases). CDR3 length equals 16 residues. Looked up from germline, CDR1 is LNHDA and CDR2 is SQIVND (reference sequence). V was trimmed by 6 bases and J by 0 bases, leaving 15 bases between them. The CDR3 sequence: CASRLGDWGSNQPQHF. CDR3 in DNA: TGTGCCAGTAGATTGGGGGATTGGGGTAGCAATCAGCCCCAGCATTTT.

The V gene is TRBV19, the J gene TRBJ2-5; tentatively, D is TRBD1 or TRBD2 (6 bases each). V lost 1 base to trimming and J lost 5 bases, with 14 bases between them. The CDR3 spans 15 residues. From germline, CDR1 is LNHDA and CDR2 SQIVND (reference sequence). The CDR3 loop reads CASSIGWGAQETQYF. The CDR3 nucleotides are TGTGCCAGTAGTATAGGTTGGGGGGCCCAGGAGACCCAGTACTTC.

In its sample, this clonotype was seen a few times. The V and J genes are TRBV19 and TRBJ1-5, with a possible D match to TRBD1 (5 bases). CDR1 LNHDA and CDR2 SQIVND come from the germline V gene (reference sequence). The V gene lost 2 bases and the J gene lost 6 bases, with 11 bases spanning the gap. This CDR3 comprises 14 residues. The CDR3 sequence: CASSIFGASQPQHF. In nucleotides, the CDR3 is TGTGCCAGTAGTATATTCGGGGCCAGTCAGCCCCAGCATTTT.

This clonotype was detected many times. This rearrangement joins TRBV2 to TRBJ2-7; D unclear. V lost 0 bases to trimming and J lost 6 bases, with 18 bases between them. Germline lookup yields CDR1 SNHLY and CDR2 FYNNEI. This CDR3 has 16 amino acids. The CDR3 spells CASSEALGVGRSEQYF. Written as DNA, the CDR3 is TGTGCCAGCAGTGAAGCGCTTGGGGTAGGGCGCTCCGAGCAGTACTTC.

The chain carries TRBV11-2 and TRBJ2-7; D ambiguous. In germline, CDR1 is SGHAT, CDR2 FQNNGV. This CDR3 has 16 amino acids. The ends were cut back, 1 base at V and 0 bases at J, with 13 bases in the middle. CDR3 loop: CASSLGKGKGSYEQYF. Written as DNA, the CDR3 is TGTGCCAGCAGCTTAGGCAAGGGCAAGGGCTCCTACGAGCAGTACTTC.

This clonotype was counted many times. The J gene is TRBJ2-3, the V gene TRBV6-2 or TRBV6-3; 8 bases agree with TRBD2. This CDR3 is 16 amino acids long. V lost 0 bases to trimming and J lost 3 bases; unmatched junction nucleotides: 5. The germline V gene encodes CDR1 MNHEY and CDR2 SVGEGT. The CDR3 here is CASSYSPGLVTDTQYF. The CDR3 DNA sequence: TGTGCCAGCAGTTACTCCCCGGGACTAGTTACAGATACGCAGTATTTT.

This chain links TRBV10-3 with TRBJ2-1, with 15 positions matching TRBD2. Germline CDR1 is ENHRY and CDR2 is SYGVKD. With 4 bases clipped from V and 6 bases from J, the junction kept 16 bases outside the gene matches. The CDR3 covers 20 residues. CDR3 nucleotides: TGTGCCATCAGTGGGCCGGGGGCTGAGGGACTAGCGGGAGGCTTCAATGAGCAGTTCTTC. Translated, it gives CAISGPGAEGLAGGFNEQFF.

This clonotype showed up just a few times. A junction end diverges from the germline sequence, so it may reflect a read error. The chain carries TRBV4-1 and TRBJ1-4; TRBD1 matches at 8 bases. The CDR3 is made up of 15 amino acids. CDR1 MGHRA and CDR2 YSYEKL come from the germline V gene. CDR3 sequence reads: CASSQWTGTNEKLFF. The CDR3, as DNA: TGCGCCAGCAGCCAATGGACAGGGACTAATGAAAAACTATTTTTT.

In this sample, this clonotype turned up a few times. V is TRBV4-3 and J is TRBJ2-2; 12 nucleotides line up with TRBD2. In germline, CDR1 is LGHNA, CDR2 YSLEER. CDR3 length: 16 residues. V lost 0 bases to trimming and J lost 8 bases; unmatched junction nucleotides: 4. This CDR3 reads CASSQDRTSGIGELFF. CDR3 DNA: TGCGCCAGCAGCCAAGATAGGACTAGCGGGATAGGGGAGCTGTTTTTT.

This clonotype occurred a few times. This chain links TRBV5-6 with TRBJ2-1, with 9 bases that match TRBD2. Germline trimming cut 8 bases from V and 4 bases from J; bases unmatched to any gene: 10. The CDR3 has 15 residues. Germline V gene lookup returns CDR1 SGHDT and CDR2 YYEEEE. CDR3 bases: TGTGCCAGTGCTGGCGCTAGCGGGATTTACAATGAGCAGTTCTTC. It specifies CASAGASGIYNEQFF.

This clonotype showed up many times. The chain carries TRBV10-3 and TRBJ1-1; the match to TRBD1 covers 7 bases. With V trimmed by 10 bases and J by 4 bases, 6 bases remained unmatched. The CDR3 extends over 12 amino acids. CDR1 and CDR2 from the germline V gene are ENHRY and SYGVKD. CDR3 nucleotide sequence: TGTGCCACCGCACAGGGGAGCACTGAAGCTTTCTTT. This translates into CATAQGSTEAFF.

This clonotype was counted between two and nine times. This chain connects TRBV20-1 to TRBJ1-5, with D perhaps TRBD1 (5 bases). Germline CDR1 reads DFQATT; CDR2 reads SNEGSKA (reference sequence). The CDR3 is made up of 14 amino acids. Deletions cut 6 bases from V and 6 bases from J, with 18 bases between. The CDR3 protein is CSAKMGEGGQPQHF. The CDR3 coding sequence is TGCAGTGCCAAAATGGGGGAGGGCGGTCAGCCCCAGCATTTT.

For this clonotype: The CDR3 ends on some other residue instead of the conserved phenylalanine or tryptophan, so this is likely a read error. The V gene is TRBV27, the J gene TRBJ2-6, with D unclear. Germline V gene data show CDR1 as MNHEY and CDR2 as SMNVEV (reference sequence). CDR3 length: 15 residues. Trimming left V 2 bases short and J 0 bases short, with 5 bases between. The CDR3 spells CASSLPSSGANVLTS. CDR3 bases: TGTGCCAGCAGTTTACCCTCCTCTGGGGCCAACGTCCTGACTTCC.

This clonotype occurred many times. J is TRBJ1-1 and V is TRBV30; D perhaps matches TRBD1 (6 bases). V was clipped by 3 bases and J by 2 bases, with 10 bases between them. CDR1 and CDR2 (germline): GTSNPN, SVGIG (reference sequence). CDR3 size: 13 residues. CDR3 amino acids: CAWRTGQNTEAFF. The CDR3 bases are TGTGCCTGGAGGACAGGTCAAAACACTGAAGCTTTCTTT.

V usage is TRBV5-1 and J usage is TRBJ2-6; D call uncertain. This CDR3 has 16 amino acids. V was clipped by 0 bases and J by 4 bases, with 11 bases between them. The germline V gene encodes CDR1 SGHRS and CDR2 YFSETQ. Here the CDR3 reads CASSLGPGGGANVLTF. DNA of the CDR3: TGCGCCAGCAGCTTGGGTCCTGGCGGCGGGGCCAACGTCCTGACTTTC. Using reference TRBV5-1 and TRBJ2-6 for the parts outside the CDR3, the full variable domain is KAGVTQTPRYLIKTRGQQVTLSCSPISGHRSVSWYQQTPGQGLQFLFEYFSETQRNKGNFPGRFSGRQFSNSRSEMNVSTLELGDSALYLCASSLGPGGGANVLTFGAGSRLTVL.

This chain joins TRBV4-1 and TRBJ2-2; TRBD2 is a possible D gene (6 bases). The CDR3 has 14 amino acids. Deletions cut 8 bases from V and 9 bases from J, with 19 bases between. Germline V gene lookup returns CDR1 MGHRA and CDR2 YSYEKL. The CDR3 loop reads CASSGGGSLRELFF. CDR3 DNA: TGCGCCAGCTCGGGCGGAGGGTCTCTCCGGGAGCTGTTTTTT.